These T cell receptor beta chains were read from a single sample in a study of shared clonotypes between healthy human individuals. The data were produced by immunoSEQ multiplex PCR, yet TCRdb's version contains in-frame clones alone and is incomplete. The top ten hold roughly 1.5% of the sample, which has some 1 million clones, 60% to 80% seen once. The sequenced material came from memory CD4+ T cells sorted from blood. The receptors stem from a man aged 18 to 30 in good health. Each CDR3 is given with its conserved first and last residue. A D gene is named only where the DNA matches it firmly. Clone size is given for some rows only: seen once, a few or many times, or a class if the clone is expanded.

V gene	clone size	J gene	D gene	CDR3 protein
TRBV6-1	once	TRBJ1-4	NA	CASSRTNTNEKLFF
TRBV5-5	NA	TRBJ2-7	NA	CASSLGYEQYF
TRBV5-1	few	TRBJ1-2	TRBD1	CASSTGTGANYGYTF
TRBV5-1	NA	TRBJ2-2	NA	CASSRLGDTGELFF
TRBV18	NA	TRBJ2-1	TRBD2	CASSPGTSGRNEQFF
TRBV10-3	once	TRBJ2-5	TRBD2	CAISEVAGVETQYF
TRBV9	NA	TRBJ2-7	TRBD2	CASSVSSGVPYEQYF
TRBV7-2	few	TRBJ2-3	TRBD2	CASSITLAGGDTQYF
TRBV18	NA	TRBJ1-2	NA	CASSPAGRTGYGYTF
TRBV19	NA	TRBJ1-2	TRBD1	CASSTGPGGLGNYGYTF
TRBV5-1	NA	TRBJ2-6	NA	CASSRTAGANVLTF
TRBV5-1	once	TRBJ2-5	NA	CASSFEQETQYF
TRBV28	NA	TRBJ1-4	TRBD1	CASSPGTGKKANEKLFF
TRBV5-6	NA	TRBJ2-3	TRBD2	CASRRGLALTDTQYF
TRBV5-1	NA	TRBJ2-5	TRBD2	CASSLTSGRGETQYF
TRBV7-8	NA	TRBJ2-1	TRBD1	CASSFTAGGQNEQFF
TRBV10-2	NA	NA	NA	CASSENPRVVYEQYF
TRBV7-9	NA	TRBJ2-1	NA	CASSLPPGGREQFF
TRBV10-3	NA	TRBJ2-5	NA	CAISGQDETQYF
TRBV5-1	NA	TRBJ2-5	TRBD2	CASSSTGGAETQYF
TRBV19	NA	TRBJ2-2	NA	CASSTQYGELFF
TRBV5-1	NA	TRBJ2-7	TRBD2	CASSLAGGRGFNEQYF
TRBV7-3	NA	TRBJ2-5	TRBD2	CASSGSGSLAGGQETQYF
TRBV9	few	TRBJ2-3	TRBD1	CASSETGTGGSSTDTQYF
TRBV15	few	TRBJ2-1	TRBD1	CATSGTGTGANEQFF
TRBV2	few	TRBJ1-6	TRBD1	CASRRGQQGGTLHF
TRBV7-3	NA	TRBJ2-3	TRBD2	CASSKRGADTQYF
TRBV30	NA	TRBJ1-2	NA	CAWSVQANYGYTF
TRBV5-6	NA	TRBJ1-3	NA	CASSLPGKTGNTIYF